This is a list of T cell receptor beta chains from one sample in a study of T cell repertoires in cytomegalovirus infection. TCRdb redid the calling of the reads with MiXCR, one entry per CDR3 protein. This sample has 150,000 to 200,000 distinct CDR3 sequences; under 15% occur once, and the top ten carry roughly 27%. Sequencing was done on a sample of PBMCs. The receptor source for this set is a human donor in good health (CMV status not recorded). Some clones in this sample may be carry-over from other donors' samples. Each CDR3 is given with its conserved first and last residue.

TRBJ2-2	TRBV29-1	CSVVAGTIGELFF
TRBJ1-5	TRBV12-3/TRBV12-4	CASSYRARGQPQHF
TRBJ2-2	TRBV2	CASSREGGELFF
TRBJ2-3	TRBV10-3	CAIRPSGGGFRTDTQYF
TRBJ2-7	TRBV6-1	CASSLGPTYEQYF
TRBJ1-4	TRBV19	CASSPGRGANEKLFF
TRBJ1-5	TRBV7-2	CASSVNSNQPQHF
TRBJ2-7	TRBV6-6	CASSYFQRGVSEQYF
TRBJ2-5	TRBV7-2	CASSFPSEKETQYF
TRBJ1-2	TRBV7-2	CASSLGWGGLGYTF
TRBJ1-5	TRBV19	CASTRGGFSNQPQHF
TRBJ2-7	TRBV2	CASTLGVSEQYF
TRBJ2-2	TRBV29-1	CSGAGTGRTGELFF
TRBJ2-7	TRBV28	CASSFGTSDEQYF
TRBJ2-7	TRBV3-1	CASSHLGGGPSSYEQYF
TRBJ1-1	TRBV29-1	CSVEVYRTGTTEAFF
TRBJ1-4	TRBV28	CASSLGRTGIGKLFF